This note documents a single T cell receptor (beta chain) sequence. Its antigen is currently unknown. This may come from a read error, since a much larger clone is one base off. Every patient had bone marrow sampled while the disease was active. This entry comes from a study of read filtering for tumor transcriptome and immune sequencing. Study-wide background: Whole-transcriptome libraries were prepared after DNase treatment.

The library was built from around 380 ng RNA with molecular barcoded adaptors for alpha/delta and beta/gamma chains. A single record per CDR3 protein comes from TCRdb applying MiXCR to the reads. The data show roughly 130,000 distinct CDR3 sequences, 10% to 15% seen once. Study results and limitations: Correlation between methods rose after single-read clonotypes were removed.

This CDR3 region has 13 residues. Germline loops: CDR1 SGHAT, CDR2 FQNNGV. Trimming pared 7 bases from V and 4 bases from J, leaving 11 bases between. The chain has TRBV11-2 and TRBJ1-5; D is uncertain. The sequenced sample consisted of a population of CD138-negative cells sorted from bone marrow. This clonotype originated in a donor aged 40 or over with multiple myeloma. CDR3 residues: CASNQDGNQPQHF. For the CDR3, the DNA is TGTGCCAGCAACCAAGATGGGAATCAGCCCCAGCATTTT.